This TCR beta chain was profiled in a study of T cell repertoires in cytomegalovirus infection. The wider study: Both CMV infection and a matching HLA type were indicated by public TCR beta signatures.

V lost 0 bases, J lost 4 bases, and 10 bases stayed unmatched. The CDR3 is 18 amino acids. Germline assignment: CDR1 LGHNA and CDR2 YNFKEQ. Remarks on this clonotype: The antigen remains unidentified.

TCRdb redid the calling of the reads with MiXCR, one entry per CDR3 protein. The sample contains around 710,000 distinct CDR3 sequences, about 29% of which appear only once. This chain joins TRBV4-2 and TRBJ2-5; 11 bases map to TRBD2. The material was cultured CD8+ T cells from PBMCs, obtained from culture after CMV antigen stimulation. The receptor was derived from a human donor in good health (CMV status not recorded). Some clones in this sample may be carry-over from other donors' samples. The CDR3 protein is CASSQELWLAGGGETQYF. The DNA for the CDR3 is TGTGCCAGCAGCCAAGAACTTTGGCTAGCGGGGGGAGGAGAGACCCAGTACTTC.